This T cell receptor (beta chain) was identified during a study of beta chain features in type 1 diabetes. Study-wide results and caveats: Sequencing from cDNA could over-represent high-TCR-expressing cells. Among patients, naive, central memory and Treg TCRB repertoires appeared more similar than among healthy donors. Insertions at VDJ junctions were less frequent in type 1 diabetes patients. These patients also deleted more nucleotides at the same junctions.

This CDR3 has 14 amino acids. Germline CDR1 is SGHTS and CDR2 is YDEGEE. V was cut by 2 bases and J by 2 bases, with 10 bases left in between. Sequenced material consisted of expressed TCRB transcripts (all of the isolated RNA was reverse transcribed). Here immunoSEQ multiplex PCR was the method, and the copy in TCRdb shows in-frame clones only, minus some. This table holds about 400,000 clones, 10% to 15% found once. Details on this clone: Its antigen remains unidentified.

The sequencing input was naive CD4+ T cells from blood. The clonotype originates from a man between 18 and 29 years old in good health. The chain links TRBV5-8 to TRBJ2-5; D gene ambiguous. For the CDR3, the DNA is TGTGCCAGCAGCTTCCAGGTTACTCAAGAGACCCAGTACTTC. Translating it yields CASSFQVTQETQYF.